Following are 29 T cell receptor beta chains from one sample sequenced in a study of OX40 agonist ivuxolimab in advanced cancers. The method was immunoSEQ multiplex PCR; TCRdb's version includes in-frame clones alone and lacks a portion of them. Altogether tens of thousands of clones are present, around nine tenths being singletons, with the ten largest covering less than 0.6%. Source: CD4+ or CD8+ T cells sorted from blood, taken in a trial of the OX40 agonist ivuxolimab. These TCRs come from an adult with an advanced solid tumor such as melanoma, head and neck, liver or kidney cancer.

The gene calls are TRBV5-1 and TRBJ2-1, with TRBD1 matching over 7 bases. Germline CDR1 reads SGHRS; CDR2 reads YFSETQ. The CDR3 has 15 residues. With 3 bases clipped from V and 12 bases from J, the junction kept 15 bases outside the gene matches. CDR3 sequence (DNA): TGCGCCAGCAGCTCAGACAGGGTAAGGGTGTCGTCGCAGTTCTTC. Amino acid sequence: CASSSDRVRVSSQFF.

This sequence joins TRBV5-1 and TRBJ2-1; tentatively, D is TRBD1 (6 bases). The germline V gene has CDR1 SGHRS and CDR2 YFSETQ. Trimming took 7 bases from V and 6 from J, leaving 11 bases between them. This CDR3 is built from 12 residues. CDR3 nucleotide sequence: TGCGCCAGCCGGGACATTCCCAATGAGCAGTTCTTC. Protein: CASRDIPNEQFF. The complete variable domain, with remaining parts taken from reference TRBV5-1 and TRBJ2-1, reads KAGVTQTPRYLIKTRGQQVTLSCSPISGHRSVSWYQQTPGQGLQFLFEYFSETQRNKGNFPGRFSGRQFSNSRSEMNVSTLELGDSALYLCASRDIPNEQFFGPGTRLTVL.

This sequence joins TRBV5-1 and TRBJ2-7; the match to TRBD1 covers 7 bases. The CDR3 has 16 residues. V was clipped by 6 bases and J by 1 base; unmatched bases: 13. The germline CDR1 and CDR2 sequences are SGHRS and YFSETQ. DNA for the CDR3: TGCGCCAGCAACTCGGGGTGGACAGGAGGTTCCTACGAGCAGTACTTC. Translated, it gives CASNSGWTGGSYEQYF.

The J gene is TRBJ1-4, the V gene TRBV5-1; D is undetermined. CDR3 size: 15 residues. Germline V CDR1 and CDR2: SGHRS, YFSETQ. V lost 0 bases and J 8 bases, leaving 14 bases between the germline ends. CDR3 sequence (DNA): TGCGCCAGCAGCTTGGTTGGTGGGCAAGGCGAAAAACTGTTTTTT. Protein sequence: CASSLVGGQGEKLFF.

The chain has TRBV25-1 and TRBJ1-4; 9 bases agree with TRBD1. The germline gives CDR1 MGHDK, CDR2 SYGVNS. This CDR3 has 15 residues. V shed 5 bases, J shed 10 bases, and the junction held 11 bases outside the gene matches. The CDR3 DNA sequence: TGTGCCAGCAGTCCCCCGGGACAGGGAAGGTCAAAACTGTTTTTT. This sequence encodes CASSPPGQGRSKLFF.

The V and J genes are TRBV5-4 and TRBJ2-5; D ambiguous. Trimming left V 2 bases short and J 2 bases short, with 7 bases between. CDR3 length equals 13 residues. Germline CDR1 and CDR2: SGHNT and YYREEE (reference sequence). The DNA for the CDR3 is TGTGCCAGCAGCTTACCCTCACAAGAGACCCAGTACTTC. This sequence encodes CASSLPSQETQYF.

The CDR3 loop reads CATSGGIGPYEQYF. The CDR3 DNA follows: TGTGCCACCAGCGGTGGCATTGGGCCCTACGAGCAGTACTTC. The J gene is TRBJ2-7, the V gene TRBV15; D not resolved. The CDR3 is made up of 14 amino acids. Germline values: CDR1 LNHNV, CDR2 YYDKDF (reference sequence). Trimming pared 5 bases from V and 2 bases from J, leaving 13 bases between.

This chain joins TRBV4-3 and TRBJ1-1; D is undetermined. The CDR3 runs 14 residues. Germline CDR1 is LGHNA and CDR2 is YSLEER. V was shortened by 4 bases and J by 1 base, with 10 bases between the two germline ends. The CDR3 here is CASSLRGRNTEAFF. The DNA for the CDR3 is TGCGCCAGCAGCCTCCGGGGTAGGAACACTGAAGCTTTCTTT.

The rearrangement links TRBV4-3 to TRBJ1-2; D not certain. Germline V CDR1 and CDR2: LGHNA, YSLEER. The CDR3 extends over 15 amino acids. V lost 1 base and J 7 bases, leaving 16 bases between the germline ends. The CDR3 nucleotides read TGCGCCAGCAGCCAAGTTCGGGGTCTTGGGGTTGGCTACACCTTC. It encodes CASSQVRGLGVGYTF.

This clone was detected only a few times. This chain uses TRBV28 with TRBJ1-3; 7 bases map to TRBD1. Per the germline V gene, CDR1 is MDHEN and CDR2 is SYDVKM. The CDR3 sequence is 15 residues long. V was clipped by 5 bases and J by 6 bases; unmatched bases: 10. CDR3 DNA sequence: TGTGCCAGCAGTATAGGACAGGTCTGGGAAAACACCATATATTTT. This gives the protein CASSIGQVWENTIYF.

V gene TRBV5-1 combines with J gene TRBJ2-5; TRBD2 agrees at 10 bases. V shed 1 base, J shed 4 bases, and the junction held 1 base outside the gene matches. The V gene's germline CDR1 is SGHRS and CDR2 YFSETQ. The CDR3 has 14 amino acids. As DNA, the CDR3 is TGCGCCAGCAGCTTGTCTAGCGGGAGAGAGACCCAGTACTTC. Amino acid sequence: CASSLSSGRETQYF. Full variable domain (remainder filled in from reference TRBV5-1 and TRBJ2-5): KAGVTQTPRYLIKTRGQQVTLSCSPISGHRSVSWYQQTPGQGLQFLFEYFSETQRNKGNFPGRFSGRQFSNSRSEMNVSTLELGDSALYLCASSLSSGRETQYFGPGTRLLVL.

The V call is TRBV2, the J call TRBJ1-2, with TRBD1 identical over 8 bases. J gave up 8 bases and V 4 bases, and 12 bases lay outside the gene matches. CDR1 is SNHLY and CDR2 is FYNNEI in the germline V gene. The CDR3 has 15 residues. CDR3: CASSARGQGLGGYTF. CDR3 nucleotides: TGTGCCAGCAGTGCCAGAGGACAGGGACTTGGCGGCTACACCTTC.

V usage is TRBV15 and J usage is TRBJ1-5, with D perhaps TRBD1 (5 bases). Trimming stripped 4 bases from V and 10 bases from J, with 14 bases between. The CDR3 has 13 amino acids. Germline V gene data show CDR1 as LNHNV and CDR2 as YYDKDF (reference sequence). The CDR3 DNA reads as TGTGCCACCAGCATCCCCCGAACAGGTCCCCAGCATTTT. This sequence encodes CATSIPRTGPQHF.

This clone was detected only once. The V and J genes are TRBV5-1 and TRBJ2-1; 8 bases match TRBD1. The length of the CDR3 is 14 residues. V lost 0 bases and J lost 10; bases outside the gene matches: 6. Germline V gene data show CDR1 as SGHRS and CDR2 as YFSETQ. The chain's CDR3 is CASSLGPTGGEQFF. DNA for the CDR3: TGCGCCAGCAGCTTGGGACCCACAGGGGGGGAGCAGTTCTTC.

The chain links TRBV6-6 to TRBJ1-5; tentatively, D is TRBD1 (5 bases). The germline CDR1 and CDR2 sequences are MNHNY and SVGAGI (reference sequence). The CDR3 is 14 residues long. With 3 bases removed from V and 6 bases from J, the gap between germline ends came to 12 bases. The CDR3 spells CASSYTPGLQPQHF. Written as DNA, the CDR3 is TGTGCCAGCAGTTATACACCGGGACTTCAGCCCCAGCATTTT.

This clone was picked up a small number of times. This chain uses TRBV6-5 with TRBJ1-4, with 8 bases that match TRBD1. Germline CDR1 is MNHEY and CDR2 is SVGAGI. This CDR3 has 16 amino acids. Losses at the gene ends were 0 bases for V and 5 bases for J; bases not matched to a gene: 5. As DNA, the CDR3 is TGTGCCAGCAGTTACTCGATAGGACAGGGCAATGAAAAACTGTTTTTT. Translation: CASSYSIGQGNEKLFF.

The chain employs TRBV18 and TRBJ2-7; 11 bases fit TRBD1. The germline V gene has CDR1 KGHSH and CDR2 LQKENI. The CDR3 covers 16 residues. Losses at the gene ends were 0 bases for V and 4 bases for J; bases not matched to a gene: 5. CDR3 protein: CASSPPLGQGGYEQYF. The DNA of the CDR3 is TGTGCCAGCTCACCACCGTTGGGACAGGGGGGATACGAGCAGTACTTC. The full variable domain, its missing parts supplied by reference TRBV18 and TRBJ2-7, is NAGVMQNPRHLVRRRGQEARLRCSPMKGHSHVYWYRQLPEEGLKFMVYLQKENIIDESGMPKERFSAEFPKEGPSILRIQQVVRGDSAAYFCASSPPLGQGGYEQYFGPGTRLTVT.

The chain has TRBV11-2 and TRBJ2-3, with 9 bases aligning to TRBD2. This CDR3 comprises 14 residues. V lost 7 bases, J lost 7 bases, and 9 bases stayed unmatched. Germline CDR1 SGHAT, CDR2 FQNNGV. The CDR3 DNA sequence: TGTGCCAGCACCCCCCCAGCGGGGGGTCATACGCAGTATTTT. Amino acid sequence: CASTPPAGGHTQYF.

This sequence joins TRBV6-5 and TRBJ1-3; possibly TRBD1 for D (5 bases). V lost 0 bases and J lost 3, with 9 bases in between. The CDR3 totals 15 residues. CDR1 MNHEY and CDR2 SVGAGI come from the germline V gene. The CDR3 sequence: CASSYSADIGNTIYF. The CDR3 DNA is TGTGCCAGCAGTTACTCGGCGGACATTGGAAACACCATATATTTT.

The chain joins TRBV2 to TRBJ1-6; D is undetermined. Germline loops: CDR1 SNHLY, CDR2 FYNNEI. The CDR3 is made up of 15 amino acids. V was clipped by 7 bases and J by 7 bases, with 17 bases between them. CDR3: CASKGGRTSNSPLHF. The CDR3, as DNA: TGTGCCAGCAAGGGTGGCCGAACCTCCAATTCACCCCTCCACTTT.

The J gene is TRBJ2-1, the V gene TRBV5-1; D is unresolved. Looked up from germline, CDR1 is SGHRS and CDR2 is YFSETQ. CDR3 length equals 15 residues. V was shortened by 0 bases and J by 4 bases, with 11 bases between the two germline ends. This CDR3 reads CASSLDSSTYNEQFF. In DNA form, the CDR3 reads TGCGCCAGCAGCTTGGATTCATCGACATACAATGAGCAGTTCTTC.

The J gene is TRBJ2-4, the V gene TRBV19; the D gene is possibly TRBD1 (5 bases). V was trimmed by 3 bases and J by 0 bases, leaving 18 bases between them. Germline-derived CDR1 and CDR2 are LNHDA and SQIVND (reference sequence). The CDR3 is 18 residues long. The CDR3 nucleotides are TGTGCCAGTAGTATTGAGGCCAGGACAAACCTAGCCAAAAACATTCAGTACTTC. This translates into CASSIEARTNLAKNIQYF.

The chain combines TRBV19 with TRBJ1-1; no definite D call. The CDR3 totals 15 residues. Trimming took 6 bases from V and 0 from J, leaving 14 bases between them. Germline V lookup: CDR1 LNHDA, CDR2 SQIVND (reference sequence). The CDR3 region has the DNA TGTGCCAGTAGGATCTCCGACTTATTGAACACTGAAGCTTTCTTT. It codes for CASRISDLLNTEAFF.

This clone appeared a few times. This chain connects TRBV27 to TRBJ1-1; a possible D gene is TRBD1 (6 bases). The CDR3 sequence is 15 residues long. The V gene's germline CDR1 is MNHEY and CDR2 SMNVEV (reference sequence). Trimming shortened V by 5 bases and J by 4 bases, and 17 bases separated the two germline ends. DNA for the CDR3: TGTGCCAGCAGTCCCCGCATAGGGGGGCCCACTGAAGCTTTCTTT. It is translated as CASSPRIGGPTEAFF.

The chain carries TRBV7-9 and TRBJ1-6, with D tentatively TRBD1 (5 bases). The CDR3 consists of 15 residues. CDR1 is SEHNR, CDR2 FQNEAQ, per germline (reference sequence). Trimming shortened V by 4 bases and J by 5 bases, and 12 bases separated the two germline ends. CDR3 in amino acids: CASSSQAFNNSPLHF. DNA for the CDR3: TGTGCCAGCAGCTCACAGGCTTTCAATAATTCACCCCTCCACTTT.

The chain links TRBV4-1 to TRBJ1-4; TRBD1 aligns across 7 bases. Germline CDR1 is MGHRA and CDR2 is YSYEKL. This CDR3 comprises 16 residues. The J segment lost 3 bases and the V segment lost 2 bases, leaving 6 bases of the junction unmatched. CDR3 region: CASSQRQQGSNEKLFF. CDR3 nucleotide sequence: TGCGCCAGCAGCCAACGACAACAGGGGTCTAATGAAAAACTGTTTTTT.

The rearrangement uses TRBV2 and TRBJ2-5, with 9 bases identical to TRBD2. V lost 3 bases to trimming and J lost 4 bases; unmatched junction nucleotides: 12. CDR3 length: 17 residues. CDR1 is SNHLY, CDR2 FYNNEI, per germline. CDR3 residues: CASSDRSGGLYRETQYF. Here the CDR3 DNA reads TGTGCCAGCAGTGATAGAAGCGGGGGGTTGTATAGAGAGACCCAGTACTTC. Together with reference TRBV2 and TRBJ2-5, the CDR3 gives the full variable domain: EPEVTQTPSHQVTQMGQEVILRCVPISNHLYFYWYRQILGQKVEFLVSFYNNEISEKSEIFDDQFSVERPDGSNFTLKIRSTKLEDSAMYFCASSDRSGGLYRETQYFGPGTRLLVL.

The genes are TRBV6-6 and TRBJ2-7; TRBD2 might be the D (6 bases). The germline CDR1 and CDR2 sequences are MNHNY and SVGAGI (reference sequence). The V gene lost 6 bases and the J gene lost 2 bases, with 14 bases spanning the gap. The CDR3 loop spans 14 amino acids. In DNA, the CDR3 is TGTGCCAGCAGAACCCGGGACTCCGCCTACGAGCAGTACTTC. Translating it yields CASRTRDSAYEQYF.

This chain connects TRBV28 to TRBJ1-6; D remains unclear. Trimming took 6 bases from V and 5 from J, leaving 14 bases between them. Germline V gene lookup returns CDR1 MDHEN and CDR2 SYDVKM. The CDR3 runs to 15 residues. The chain's CDR3 is CASSPRRTDNSPLHF. DNA of the CDR3: TGTGCCAGCAGCCCGAGGAGGACTGATAATTCACCCCTCCACTTT.